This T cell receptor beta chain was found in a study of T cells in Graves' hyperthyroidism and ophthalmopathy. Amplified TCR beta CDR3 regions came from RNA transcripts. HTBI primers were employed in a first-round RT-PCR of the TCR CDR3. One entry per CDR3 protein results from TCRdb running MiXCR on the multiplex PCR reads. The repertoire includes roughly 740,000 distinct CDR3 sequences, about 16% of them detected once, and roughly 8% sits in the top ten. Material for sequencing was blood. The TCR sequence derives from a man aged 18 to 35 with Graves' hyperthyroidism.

The CDR3 nucleotides are TGTGCCAGCAGTTCCAGGGTACCTGGAAACACCATATATTTT. Residues: CASSSRVPGNTIYF. The chain couples TRBV27 to TRBJ1-3; D might be TRBD1 (5 bases). Deletions cut 4 bases from V and 2 bases from J, with 9 bases between. Per germline, CDR1 MNHEY and CDR2 SMNVEV (reference sequence). The CDR3 is 14 amino acids.